The 22 T cell receptor beta chains below all came from one sample that was sequenced in a study of T cells after yellow fever vaccination. TCRdb recomputed calls from the 5' RACE reads with MiXCR, one row per CDR3 protein. The sample lists 320,000 or so distinct CDR3 sequences, roughly 8.4% occurring once. The sequencing used PBMCs, collected roughly 47 days after the first yellow fever vaccination. The receptors were sampled from a man between 18 and 35 years old who received the YFV17D yellow fever vaccine.

The chain combines TRBV6-2 or TRBV6-3 with TRBJ2-1; perhaps TRBD2 as D (5 bases). V was shortened by 4 bases and J by 0 bases, with 13 bases between the two germline ends. Germline assignment: CDR1 MNHEY and CDR2 SVGEGT. This CDR3 has 16 amino acids. The CDR3 here is CASSSRDSFSYNEQFF. CDR3 in DNA: TGTGCCAGCAGTTCCCGGGATTCCTTCTCCTACAATGAGCAGTTCTTC.

There are a few counts of this clonotype. A much larger clone lies a single base off, so this may be a read error. The V call is TRBV2, the J call TRBJ2-6; 7 nucleotides match TRBD1. CDR3 length: 15 residues. The J segment lost 0 bases and the V segment lost 4 bases, leaving 0 bases of the junction unmatched. Germline assignment: CDR1 SNHLY and CDR2 FYNNEI. Here the CDR3 reads CASSAGGSGANVLTF. CDR3 nucleotide sequence: TGTGCCAGCAGTGCAGGGGGCTCTGGGGCCAACGTCCTGACTTTC.

The chain uses TRBV14 and TRBJ1-1; TRBD1 aligns across 7 bases. CDR3 length: 15 amino acids. CDR1 is SGHDN, CDR2 FVKESK, per germline. The trim removed 4 bases at V and 5 bases at J, leaving 10 bases unmatched. This CDR3 reads CASSRLETGYTEAFF. The CDR3 nucleotides read TGTGCCAGCAGCCGGCTCGAGACAGGGTATACTGAAGCTTTCTTT.

The chain combines TRBV24-1 with TRBJ2-2; 9 nucleotides align to TRBD1. CDR3 length: 15 amino acids. V was clipped by 4 bases and J by 7 bases; unmatched bases: 6. Germline CDR1 and CDR2: KGHDR and SFDVKD. The CDR3 protein is CATSDTGQGSGELFF. Written as DNA, the CDR3 is TGTGCCACCAGTGACACCGGACAGGGGAGCGGGGAGCTGTTTTTT.

This chain joins TRBV6-2 or TRBV6-3 and TRBJ1-5, with D tentatively TRBD1 (6 bases). CDR3 length: 14 residues. CDR1 is MNHEY and CDR2 is SVGEGT in the germline V gene. V shed 10 bases and J shed 1 base, with 14 bases lying between them. CDR3 protein: CATSRDTSNQPQHF. DNA of the CDR3: TGTGCCACAAGTCGGGACACGAGCAATCAGCCCCAGCATTTT.

V is TRBV5-1 and J is TRBJ2-3; D uncertain. The CDR3 loop spans 16 amino acids. With 2 bases removed from V and 2 bases from J, the gap between germline ends came to 15 bases. CDR1 SGHRS and CDR2 YFSETQ come from the germline V gene. CDR3 bases: TGCGCCAGCAGCTTAGCCGGATCTTTATACACAGATACGCAGTATTTT. Translation: CASSLAGSLYTDTQYF.

This clonotype was observed a handful of times. The V and J genes are TRBV7-3 and TRBJ2-1, with D possibly called TRBD1 or TRBD2 (5 bases each). Germline lookup yields CDR1 SGHTA and CDR2 FQGTGA. The germline V and J ends were trimmed by 10 bases and 7 bases, with 17 bases remaining between them. The CDR3 is 13 residues long. The CDR3 spells CATSWDPGNEQFF. CDR3 nucleotide sequence: TGTGCCACCTCTTGGGACCCAGGAAATGAGCAGTTCTTC.

The chain employs TRBV9 and TRBJ2-3; the D is unclear. Trimming removed 3 bases from V and 2 bases from J, with 4 bases in between. CDR1 and CDR2 (germline): SGDLS, YYNGEE. The CDR3 sequence is 12 residues long. The DNA for the CDR3 is TGTGCCAGCAGCGAGTACACAGATACGCAGTATTTT. Translated: CASSEYTDTQYF.

About this clonotype: Germline is not matched at one junction end, which may reflect a read error. V is TRBV5-5 and J is TRBJ1-1; D uncertain. Per the germline V gene, CDR1 is SGHKS and CDR2 is YYEKEE (reference sequence). This CDR3 has 14 residues. CDR3 nucleotides: TGTGCCAGCAGCTTACGGGCTTGGAACACTGAAGCTTCCTTT. The encoded protein is CASSLRAWNTEASF.

This sequence joins TRBV12-3 or TRBV12-4 and TRBJ2-7; D not certain. V shed 5 bases and J shed 7 bases, with 9 bases lying between them. The CDR3 sequence is 11 residues long. CDR3 protein: CASSEDGEQYF. The DNA for the CDR3 is TGTGCCAGCAGTGAAGACGGGGAGCAGTACTTC.

In this sample, this clonotype turned up a few times. CDR3 sequence (DNA): TGCAGCGTAGGGGGCAGGGGGTTGAACACTGAAGCTTTCTTT. This encodes CSVGGRGLNTEAFF. The J gene is TRBJ1-1, the V gene TRBV29-1, with 7 bases aligning to TRBD1. Per the germline V gene, CDR1 is SQVTM and CDR2 is ANQGSEA. The CDR3 is 14 amino acids. Unmatched junction bases numbered 7, after V lost 6 bases and J lost 0 bases.

This clonotype was counted many times. This sequence joins TRBV11-2 and TRBJ2-5, with 14 bases matching TRBD2. This CDR3 is built from 19 residues. CDR1 and CDR2 from the germline V gene are SGHAT and FQNNGV. V lost 1 base, J lost 1 base, and 8 bases stayed unmatched. The CDR3 region has the DNA TGTGCCAGCAGCTTAGGGAGGGGACTAGCGGGGGTTTTCCAAGAGACCCAGTACTTC. This encodes CASSLGRGLAGVFQETQYF.

As DNA, the CDR3 is TGTGCCAGCAGCTCACAACCCACCACTGAAGCTTTCTTT. The encoded protein is CASSSQPTTEAFF. The chain has TRBV2 and TRBJ1-1; no clear D. Germline CDR1 reads SNHLY; CDR2 reads FYNNEI. V was shortened by 6 bases and J by 4 bases, with 12 bases between the two germline ends. The CDR3 has 13 amino acids.

This sequence joins TRBV12-3 or TRBV12-4 and TRBJ2-3, with unresolved D. V lost 1 base and J 5 bases, leaving 4 bases between the germline ends. The CDR3 consists of 12 residues. As DNA, the CDR3 is TGTGCCAGCAGTTTAGAACTAGATACGCAGTATTTT. Translation gives CASSLELDTQYF.

The V gene is TRBV9, the J gene TRBJ2-3; 9 positions match TRBD2. Germline CDR1 is SGDLS and CDR2 is YYNGEE. The V segment lost 1 base and the J segment 3 bases; nucleotides outside the gene matches: 9. There are 17 residues in the CDR3. The CDR3 nucleotides are TGTGCCAGCAGCGTATTCGCGATAGCGGGGGTTACAGATACGCAGTATTTT. Residues: CASSVFAIAGVTDTQYF. Full variable domain (missing parts from reference TRBV9 and TRBJ2-3): DSGVTQTPKHLITATGQRVTLRCSPRSGDLSVYWYQQSLDQGLQFLIQYYNGEERAKGNILERFSAQQFPDLHSELNLSSLELGDSALYFCASSVFAIAGVTDTQYFGPGTRLTVL.

This clonotype was seen repeatedly, ten times or more. V usage is TRBV9 and J usage is TRBJ2-2; D is possibly TRBD1 (5 bases). The ends were cut back, 4 bases at V and 4 bases at J, with 20 bases in the middle. CDR1 is SGDLS and CDR2 is YYNGEE in the germline V gene. The CDR3 is 17 residues long. The CDR3 DNA is TGTGCCAGCAGCCCTCGAGTTCGCAGGGCGTCCACCGGGGAGCTGTTTTTT. It is translated as CASSPRVRRASTGELFF.

This clonotype has only a few counts. The chain links TRBV12-3 or TRBV12-4 to TRBJ1-1; D is uncertain. V gave up 1 base and J gave up 0 bases, with 9 bases separating them. The CDR3 runs 15 residues. CDR3 protein: CASSLDSNMNTEAFF. The CDR3 region has the DNA TGTGCCAGCAGTTTAGACAGTAACATGAACACTGAAGCTTTCTTT.

The chain carries TRBV15 and TRBJ2-7; D is ambiguous. The CDR3 is 16 amino acids. Trimming left V 1 base short and J 0 bases short, with 13 bases between. Germline V gene data show CDR1 as LNHNV and CDR2 as YYDKDF (reference sequence). The DNA for the CDR3 is TGTGCCACCAGCAGAGGAGGAGCACACCTCTCCTACGAGCAGTACTTC. This translates into CATSRGGAHLSYEQYF.

This rearrangement joins TRBV6-5 to TRBJ1-1; D is possibly TRBD1 (5 bases). Per the germline V gene, CDR1 is MNHEY and CDR2 is SVGAGI. V shed 2 bases and J shed 2 bases, with 12 bases lying between them. CDR3 size: 15 residues. DNA of the CDR3: TGTGCCAGCAGTTACCGGGGCAGACCCAACACTGAAGCTTTCTTT. Protein: CASSYRGRPNTEAFF.

This clonotype has a handful of counts. The chain's CDR3 is CASSNLPWTGANVLTF. Written as DNA, the CDR3 is TGTGCCAGTAGCAATTTACCCTGGACTGGGGCCAACGTCCTGACTTTC. The chain uses TRBV19 and TRBJ2-6, with D uncertain. The CDR3 is made up of 16 amino acids. Germline values: CDR1 LNHDA, CDR2 SQIVND (reference sequence). With 6 bases removed from V and 2 bases from J, the gap between germline ends came to 14 bases.

The chain links TRBV5-1 to TRBJ2-3, with 8 bases that match TRBD1. The CDR3 consists of 15 residues. Germline values: CDR1 SGHRS, CDR2 YFSETQ. Trimming cost V 4 bases and J 6 bases; bases outside gene matches: 10. The CDR3 protein is CASSTGQGASDTQYF. The CDR3 DNA is TGCGCCAGCAGCACTGGACAGGGAGCAAGCGATACGCAGTATTTT.

There are many counts of this clonotype. One junction end does not reproduce the germline sequence, and a read error may be involved. V and J are TRBV12-3 or TRBV12-4 and TRBJ2-6, with TRBD2 identical over 7 bases. This CDR3 is 16 amino acids long. As DNA, the CDR3 is TGCGCCAGCAGTGGTGGCGGGAGCTCTGGGGCCAACGTCCTGACTTTC. It specifies CASSGGGSSGANVLTF.